This T cell receptor beta chain was observed in a study of blood T cell repertoires in COVID-19. Germline-derived CDR1 and CDR2 are SGDLS and YYNGEE. The trim removed 0 bases at V and 7 bases at J, leaving 7 bases unmatched. The CDR3 covers 16 residues. Authors' methods: Reference gene primers were amplified, and this amplification served to estimate nucleated cell counts. Clones were read by immunoSEQ multiplex PCR, and TCRdb kept only the in-frame ones, dropping some. V and J calls and clone size are given by that table; D and trimming were obtained from the DNA. The data show around 290,000 clones, 75% to 95% seen once.

The TCR was taken from a woman in her twenties or thirties who had recovered from COVID-19. The sequencing input was PBMCs or T cells enriched from blood (not recorded which). The V call is TRBV9, the J call TRBJ2-2; 9 positions match TRBD2. DNA of the CDR3: TGTGCCAGCAGCGTAGTGGCGGGAGGGAACGGCGGGGAGCTGTTTTTT. Translation gives CASSVVAGGNGGELFF.